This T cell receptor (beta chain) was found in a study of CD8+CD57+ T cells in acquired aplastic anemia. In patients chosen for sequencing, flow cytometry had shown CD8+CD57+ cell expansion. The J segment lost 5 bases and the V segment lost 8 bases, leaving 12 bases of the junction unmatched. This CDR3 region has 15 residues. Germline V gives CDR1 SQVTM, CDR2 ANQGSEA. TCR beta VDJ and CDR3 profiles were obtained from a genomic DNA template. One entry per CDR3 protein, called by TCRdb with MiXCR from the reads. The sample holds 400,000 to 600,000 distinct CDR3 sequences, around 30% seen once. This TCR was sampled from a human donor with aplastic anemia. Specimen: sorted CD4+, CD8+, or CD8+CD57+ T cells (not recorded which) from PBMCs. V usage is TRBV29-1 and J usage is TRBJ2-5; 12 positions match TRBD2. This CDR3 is CSLDRLAGGLETQYF. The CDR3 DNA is TGCAGCTTGGATCGTCTAGCGGGGGGGCTCGAGACCCAGTACTTC.